This T cell receptor beta chain appears in the sequencing data of a study of immune heterogeneity within non-small cell lung tumors. Turning to the study itself: The tumors comprised several squamous cell carcinomas, around 10 non-squamous carcinomas and 1 not otherwise specified.

General study results and limits: High-frequency clones unique to single sites coexisted with identical dominant CDR3 beta clonotypes that recurred across tumor sites within a patient. Patients largely differed in their high-frequency T-cell receptor beta clonotypes. The correlation between local T-cell clonality and local tumor mutational burden was positive, moderate in strength and statistically significant, with R 0.3 to 0.4.

Turning to this clonotype: Its cognate antigen is unknown.

Template came from bulk tumor genomic DNA, at 600 ng per sample. Biopsies that were spaced far apart were taken, several per primary tumor, during surgery. Each patient presented with untreated, newly diagnosed non-small cell lung cancer and received curative surgery. TCR beta CDR3 was amplified by multiplex PCR using 32 V and 13 J primers. TCRdb called the multiplex PCR reads again in MiXCR, with one record for every CDR3 protein. The sample consists of about 9,600 distinct CDR3 sequences, more than 25% of them appearing once. V was trimmed by 2 bases and J by 7 bases, leaving 13 bases between them. The CDR3 length is 14 residues. The germline gives CDR1 SGDLS, CDR2 YYNGEE.

Source material: lung tumor tissue. The chain employs TRBV9 and TRBJ1-5; D is undetermined. This TCR derives from a woman between 50 and 59 years old with non-small cell lung cancer. The CDR3 region is CASSVGRGTQPQHF. Here the CDR3 DNA reads TGTGCCAGCAGCGTCGGACGGGGAACGCAGCCCCAGCATTTT.